This T cell receptor beta chain was observed in a study of blood T cells in healthy people across ages. Trimming removed 0 bases at V and 10 bases at J, with 12 bases between. The germline gives CDR1 SGHAT, CDR2 FQNNGV. CDR3 length: 14 residues. Of note for this clonotype: What it binds is unknown.

Study-wide findings and caveats: PBMCs that were unsorted prevented a conclusive naive versus antigen-experienced comparison. Measured against age, TCR beta diversity per million T cells decreased in a roughly linear manner.

Then a second PCR, running roughly 7 to 11 cycles, was carried out with a sample-barcoded 5' primer and a J-beta primer mix. In TCRdb, the 5' RACE reads were re-called with MiXCR into one record per CDR3 protein. The data contain approximately 850,000 distinct CDR3 sequences, roughly 60% of them singletons. The rearrangement links TRBV11-2 to TRBJ2-2, with D perhaps being TRBD1 or TRBD2 (6 bases each). This TCR derives from a man younger than 40 in good health. The sample was blood. DNA of the CDR3: TGTGCCAGCAGCTTAGATCCGGGGGCGACGGAGCTGTTTTTT. This codes for CASSLDPGATELFF. The whole variable domain, filled in from reference TRBV11-2 and TRBJ2-2, reads EAGVAQSPRYKIIEKRQSVAFWCNPISGHATLYWYQQILGQGPKLLIQFQNNGVVDDSQLPKDRFSAERLKGVDSTLKIQPAKLEDSAVYLCASSLDPGATELFFGEGSRLTVL.